This T cell receptor beta chain was observed in a study of cytomegalovirus exposure and HLA in healthy donors. Amplification used 60 Vbeta primers and 13 Jbeta primers. The assay was immunoSEQ multiplex PCR, and TCRdb's table has in-frame clones only and misses some. Of tens of thousands of clones listed, 81% are singletons. Per germline, CDR1 MDHEN and CDR2 SYDVKM. Trimming pared 3 bases from V and 0 bases from J, leaving 15 bases between. This CDR3 has 18 residues. Regarding the study as a whole: According to the study, roughly 160 TCR beta chains were cytomegalovirus-associated. It was in a later analysis that TCR association rates were seen to vary by HLA locus, highest for DRB1 and lowest for HLA-C. Accurate prediction of HLA-A and HLA-B alleles (for most subjects) was reportedly achieved from TCR beta sequences.

As to this clone: Its antigen is undetermined.

This chain uses TRBV28 with TRBJ2-6; weak D call: TRBD2 (6 bases). The source is a human donor in good health. Sequenced sample: PBMCs. The CDR3 protein is CASSFRGGEFSGANVLTF. In DNA, the CDR3 is TGTGCCAGCAGTTTTCGTGGAGGGGAGTTCTCTGGGGCCAACGTCCTGACTTTC.